The source of this TCR beta chain is a study of T cells in Graves' hyperthyroidism and ophthalmopathy. The table lists this clonotype with a count of one. Template material for amplifying TCR beta CDR3 regions consisted of RNA transcripts. First-round RT-PCR of the TCR CDR3 relied on the HTBI primer set. Using its own MiXCR run on the multiplex PCR reads, TCRdb lists one record per CDR3 protein. The sample has about 600,000 distinct CDR3 sequences, more than 14% seen once. CDR3 length: 13 amino acids. Trimming removed 6 bases from V and 6 bases from J, with 12 bases in between. The germline CDR1 and CDR2 sequences are MNHNS and SASEGT.

The sequence was collected from a woman between 45 and 60 years old with Graves' ophthalmopathy. The chain links TRBV6-1 to TRBJ1-5, with D maybe TRBD1 (6 bases). The material sequenced was blood. Written as DNA, the CDR3 is TGTGCCAGCAGAACAGGGCTGGGTCAGCCCCAGCATTTT. Translated, it gives CASRTGLGQPQHF.